The present T cell receptor beta chain was sequenced within a study of blood T cell repertoires in COVID-19. Looking at the study overall: From T cells, B-cell-depleted T cells, or PBMCs came the material, which was cDNA or gDNA.

The method was immunoSEQ multiplex PCR; TCRdb's version includes in-frame clones alone and lacks a portion of them. Of some 120,000 clones listed, approximately 71% are singletons. Germline CDR1 LNHDA, CDR2 SQIVND (reference sequence). The CDR3 spans 15 residues. Unmatched junction bases numbered 4, after V lost 5 bases and J lost 3 bases. This chain joins TRBV19 and TRBJ1-6; 7 bases are shared with TRBD1. The receptor was derived from a woman in her 70s with acute or convalescent COVID-19. The sequenced material came from peripheral blood. CDR3 coding DNA: TGTGCCAGTAGTCGACAGGGAAACTATAATTCACCCCTCCACTTT. As protein: CASSRQGNYNSPLHF.